This T cell receptor (beta chain) derives from a study of T cell repertoires in cytomegalovirus infection (dated by TCRdb to between 2017 and 2020). Regarding the complete study: Peptide stimulations targeted recently identified HLA-C-restricted CMV epitopes, whose presentation resists viral immunomodulation, together with well-studied HLA-B-restricted epitopes. The HLA type of each donor mattered for the analysis, because public TCR beta signatures pointed to carriage of CMV infection along with the matching HLA type.

For CDR1 and CDR2, the germline V gene lists SGHDN and FVKESK. V loses 0 bases at its end and J loses 4 bases; junction bases beyond the gene matches: 0. From cysteine to phenylalanine, the CDR3 is 15 amino acids long. Only CDR3 DNA is held: 45 bases, read in frame from base 1. This clonotype was seen a few times. Its antigen is not yet known. No per-base quality is available; no much larger clone lies one base away. For sequencing, an Illumina HiSeq 1500 was employed. TCRdb applied fastp at Q25 and MiXCR to the public reads, then kept only in-frame beta chains. CDR3 protein sequences are deduplicated, and each keeps its most common genes and DNA. Recorded for this sample are around 770,000 distinct CDR3 sequences; roughly 29% of them occurred a single time. The top ten clonotypes cover 13% of the sample. Sample treatment or condition, as interpreted from the label and publication: in vitro stimulation with specific CMV peptide epitopes to enrich CMV-specific T cells.

Findings and caveats that apply to the study as a whole: In the ex vivo response, HLA-C-restricted CMV-specific TCR beta clonotypes were dominant, and in two of eight donors the single most frequent clonotype came from this HLA-C-restricted group. In both this cohort and an independent cohort of more than 350 donors, the cumulative frequency of public TCR beta family members distinguished carriers of CMV infection plus the relevant HLA type.

Sequencing used cultured CD8+ T cells from PBMCs, obtained from culture after CMV antigen stimulation. Recombination connected TRBV14 to TRBJ2-1, and 10 junctional nucleotides match TRBD2. The source of this sequence is a human donor in good health (CMV status not recorded). Some clones in this sample may be carry-over from other donors' samples. The DNA reads as follows: TGTGCCAGCAGCCAAGAACTAGCGGGGTACAATGAGCAGTTCTTC. This is translated as CASSQELAGYNEQFF.